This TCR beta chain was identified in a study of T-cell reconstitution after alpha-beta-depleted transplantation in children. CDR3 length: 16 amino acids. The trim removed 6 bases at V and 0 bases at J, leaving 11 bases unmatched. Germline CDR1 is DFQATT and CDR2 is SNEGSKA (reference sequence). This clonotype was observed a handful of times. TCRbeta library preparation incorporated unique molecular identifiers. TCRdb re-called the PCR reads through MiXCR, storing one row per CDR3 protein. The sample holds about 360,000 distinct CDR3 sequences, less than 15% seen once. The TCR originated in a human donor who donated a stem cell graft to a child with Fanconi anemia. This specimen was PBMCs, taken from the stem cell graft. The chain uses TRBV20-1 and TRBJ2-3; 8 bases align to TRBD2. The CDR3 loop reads CSALLAGGYSTDTQYF. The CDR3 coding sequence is TGCAGTGCGCTCCTCGCGGGGGGTTATAGCACAGATACGCAGTATTTT.